Following are 21 T cell receptor beta chains from one sample sequenced in a study of tumor-infiltrating lymphocytes in localized non-small cell lung cancer. TCRdb keeps only in-frame clones here, not all; method: immunoSEQ multiplex PCR. Found here are around 14,000 clones, about four fifths of them singletons; the top ten hold about 2.5%. Sequenced: lung tumor tissue. The receptors stem from a human donor with non-small cell lung cancer.

The chain uses TRBV7-2 and TRBJ2-2; 8 bases are a match to TRBD2. The CDR3 totals 16 residues. The germline CDR1 and CDR2 sequences are SGHTA and FQGNSA. V was pared by 5 bases and J by 1 base, with 6 bases of the junction left unmatched. The CDR3, as DNA: TGTGCCAGCAGCATCTTAGCGGGACTGAACACCGGGGAGCTGTTTTTT. Its translation is CASSILAGLNTGELFF.

The V gene is TRBV27, the J gene TRBJ2-1; D gene ambiguous. Per germline, CDR1 MNHEY and CDR2 SMNVEV (reference sequence). The germline V and J ends were trimmed by 5 bases and 8 bases, with 7 bases remaining between them. The CDR3 extends over 11 amino acids. The CDR3 coding sequence is TGTGCCAGCAGTCGTGGTTATGAGCAGTTCTTC. This sequence encodes CASSRGYEQFF.

The chain couples TRBV14 to TRBJ2-7; TRBD2 matches 11 bases. The ends lost 4 bases at V and 7 bases at J; junction bases unmatched: 6. From germline, CDR1 is SGHDN and CDR2 FVKESK. This CDR3 has 14 amino acids. DNA for the CDR3: TGTGCCAGCAGCCTAGCGGGAGGGTCGAGGGAGCAGTACTTC. As protein: CASSLAGGSREQYF.

The gene calls are TRBV7-2 and TRBJ2-7; D remains unclear. The CDR3 loop spans 11 amino acids. CDR1 and CDR2 from the germline V gene are SGHTA and FQGNSA. V was shortened by 3 bases and J by 5 bases, with 5 bases between the two germline ends. CDR3 sequence reads: CASSFSHEQYF. DNA for the CDR3: TGTGCCAGCAGCTTCTCGCACGAGCAGTACTTC.

V usage is TRBV15 and J usage is TRBJ2-7; tentatively, D is TRBD1 (5 bases). The V and J ends lost 0 bases and 0 bases respectively, with 9 bases between them. The CDR3 is 15 amino acids. CDR1 and CDR2 (germline): LNHNV, YYDKDF (reference sequence). The DNA of the CDR3 is TGTGCCACCAGCAGAGATTCTCAGGGCTCCTACGAGCAGTACTTC. Encoded protein: CATSRDSQGSYEQYF.

This clone showed up just once. The chain joins TRBV27 to TRBJ2-5; 8 bases align to TRBD2. With 0 bases clipped from V and 1 base from J, the junction kept 7 bases outside the gene matches. CDR1 and CDR2 from the germline V gene are MNHEY and SMNVEV (reference sequence). This CDR3 is 17 amino acids long. The CDR3 protein is CASSLSSLLAAQETQYF. The DNA for the CDR3 is TGTGCCAGCAGTTTATCGAGTTTACTAGCGGCCCAAGAGACCCAGTACTTC.

This chain joins TRBV4-3 and TRBJ2-1; TRBD2 aligns across 8 bases. Germline loops: CDR1 LGHNA, CDR2 YSLEER. There are 17 residues in the CDR3. The ends lost 2 bases at V and 2 bases at J; junction bases unmatched: 8. The CDR3 bases are TGCGCCAGCAGCCAAAAGGCCCTAGCGGGCGCCTACAATGAGCAGTTCTTC. Protein sequence: CASSQKALAGAYNEQFF.

J is TRBJ2-3 and V is TRBV2; D may be TRBD1 (6 bases). The CDR3 contains 12 residues. V shed 5 bases and J shed 6 bases, with 9 bases lying between them. The germline V gene encodes CDR1 SNHLY and CDR2 FYNNEI. CDR3 bases: TGTGCCAGCAGTTACAGGGTTGATACGCAGTATTTT. Translation: CASSYRVDTQYF.

The V gene is TRBV7-2, the J gene TRBJ2-3, with D possibly being TRBD1 or TRBD2 (5 bases each). V was shortened by 1 base and J by 1 base, with 12 bases between the two germline ends. Germline V gives CDR1 SGHTA, CDR2 FQGNSA. There are 16 residues in the CDR3. CDR3 nucleotides: TGTGCCAGCAGCTTAGGGAGTCCGGGGCGCACAGATACGCAGTATTTT. This gives the protein CASSLGSPGRTDTQYF.

V is TRBV11-3 and J is TRBJ2-1, with TRBD2 matching over 8 bases. V shed 5 bases and J 9 bases; nucleotides not matched to a gene: 18. This CDR3 has 17 residues. Germline lookup yields CDR1 SGHNT and CDR2 YENEEA. The CDR3: CASSPPPGLVIPGEQFF. CDR3 DNA: TGTGCCAGCAGCCCTCCCCCGGGACTAGTAATTCCCGGTGAGCAGTTCTTC.

The chain recombines TRBV11-2 with TRBJ2-1; D possibly corresponds to TRBD2 (5 bases). V lost 2 bases and J lost 9, with 11 bases in between. The germline CDR1 and CDR2 sequences are SGHAT and FQNNGV. CDR3 size: 13 residues. The CDR3 spells CASSLREKGEQFF. For the CDR3, the DNA is TGTGCCAGCAGCTTAAGGGAGAAGGGTGAGCAGTTCTTC.

This chain joins TRBV6-6 and TRBJ1-6, with 7 positions matching TRBD1. Germline values: CDR1 MNHNY, CDR2 SVGAGI (reference sequence). CDR3 length: 14 residues. The V gene end was trimmed by 5 bases and the J gene end by 7 bases; junction bases not matched to a gene: 5. The CDR3 region has the DNA TGTGCCAGCAGTCCCGGGACAGCGAATTCACCCCTCCACTTT. This sequence encodes CASSPGTANSPLHF.

The chain recombines TRBV14 with TRBJ2-3, with D possibly matching TRBD1 (5 bases). This CDR3 has 16 residues. Germline V lookup: CDR1 SGHDN, CDR2 FVKESK. Trimming cost V 0 bases and J 2 bases, with 12 bases left between them. The CDR3 DNA is TGTGCCAGCAGCCAAGATGACAGTTTCTTCACAGATACGCAGTATTTT. Its translation is CASSQDDSFFTDTQYF.

The V and J genes are TRBV6-1 and TRBJ2-1; 11 nucleotides align to TRBD2. The trim removed 5 bases at V and 4 bases at J, leaving 10 bases unmatched. Germline lookup yields CDR1 MNHNS and CDR2 SASEGT. This CDR3 comprises 17 residues. CDR3 region: CASSKGATSGAYNEQFF. CDR3 sequence (DNA): TGTGCCAGCAGTAAAGGGGCGACTAGCGGGGCTTACAATGAGCAGTTCTTC.

In this sample, this clone turned up once. The CDR3 sequence: CASKAGAEVAGQETQYF. CDR3 nucleotides: TGTGCCAGCAAGGCGGGGGCTGAGGTAGCGGGTCAAGAGACCCAGTACTTC. This chain connects TRBV2 to TRBJ2-5; possible D gene TRBD2, 7 bases. The CDR3 covers 17 residues. Germline assignment: CDR1 SNHLY and CDR2 FYNNEI. V lost 7 bases, J lost 2 bases, and 23 bases lay in between. Full variable domain (outside the CDR3, taken from reference TRBV2 and TRBJ2-5): EPEVTQTPSHQVTQMGQEVILRCVPISNHLYFYWYRQILGQKVEFLVSFYNNEISEKSEIFDDQFSVERPDGSNFTLKIRSTKLEDSAMYFCASKAGAEVAGQETQYFGPGTRLLVL.

V is TRBV5-4 and J is TRBJ1-4; 11 nucleotides align to TRBD1. There are 16 residues in the CDR3. Germline CDR1 SGHNT, CDR2 YYREEE (reference sequence). The V segment lost 4 bases and the J segment 3 bases; nucleotides outside the gene matches: 5. The CDR3 nucleotides read TGTGCCAGCAGCGCGGGACAGGGGGTGTCTAATGAAAAACTGTTTTTT. Protein sequence: CASSAGQGVSNEKLFF.

This sequence joins TRBV27 and TRBJ1-3; 8 bases align to TRBD1. The CDR3 has 14 residues. CDR1 and CDR2 (germline): MNHEY, SMNVEV (reference sequence). J gave up 3 bases and V 6 bases, and 4 bases lay outside the gene matches. CDR3 region: CASSLGTGGNTIYF. As DNA, the CDR3 is TGTGCCAGCAGCCTCGGGACAGGTGGAAACACCATATATTTT.

This clone is a singleton in its sample. The chain uses TRBV10-3 and TRBJ2-1; no clear D. Trimming took off 3 bases at V and 5 bases at J, with 8 bases between the two ends. Germline V gives CDR1 ENHRY, CDR2 SYGVKD. CDR3 size: 13 residues. The CDR3 loop reads CAISDVPNNEQFF. The CDR3 DNA follows: TGTGCCATCAGTGATGTCCCCAACAATGAGCAGTTCTTC.

V and J are TRBV6-4 and TRBJ1-1; no definite D call. Looked up from germline, CDR1 is MRHNA and CDR2 is SNTAGT. This CDR3 region has 13 residues. V shed 6 bases and J shed 5 bases, with 13 bases lying between them. The CDR3 region has the DNA TGTGCCAGCAGCCAAGAGGCTAGGACTGAAGCTTTCTTT. Its translation: CASSQEARTEAFF.

This clone was seen more than once but under ten times. The chain is built from TRBV19 and TRBJ2-7, with D perhaps being TRBD1 or TRBD2 (6 bases each). V lost 4 bases, J lost 3 bases, and 13 bases lay in between. CDR3 size: 14 residues. Germline CDR1 is LNHDA and CDR2 is SQIVND (reference sequence). In DNA, the CDR3 is TGTGCCAGTAGTAGAAAGGGGGGCCGCTACGAGCAGTACTTC. Translating it yields CASSRKGGRYEQYF. The full variable domain, completed using reference TRBV19 and TRBJ2-7, is DGGITQSPKYLFRKEGQNVTLSCEQNLNHDAMYWYRQDPGQGLRLIYYSQIVNDFQKGDIAEGYSVSREKKESFPLTVTSAQKNPTAFYLCASSRKGGRYEQYFGPGTRLTVT.

The rearrangement uses TRBV30 and TRBJ1-1; 8 nucleotides line up with TRBD1. CDR3 length: 14 amino acids. CDR1 is GTSNPN and CDR2 is SVGIG in the germline V gene (reference sequence). The V segment lost 1 base and the J segment 1 base; nucleotides outside the gene matches: 2. The chain's CDR3 is CAWSGDRTNTEAFF. Here the CDR3 DNA reads TGTGCCTGGAGTGGGGACAGGACGAACACTGAAGCTTTCTTT.